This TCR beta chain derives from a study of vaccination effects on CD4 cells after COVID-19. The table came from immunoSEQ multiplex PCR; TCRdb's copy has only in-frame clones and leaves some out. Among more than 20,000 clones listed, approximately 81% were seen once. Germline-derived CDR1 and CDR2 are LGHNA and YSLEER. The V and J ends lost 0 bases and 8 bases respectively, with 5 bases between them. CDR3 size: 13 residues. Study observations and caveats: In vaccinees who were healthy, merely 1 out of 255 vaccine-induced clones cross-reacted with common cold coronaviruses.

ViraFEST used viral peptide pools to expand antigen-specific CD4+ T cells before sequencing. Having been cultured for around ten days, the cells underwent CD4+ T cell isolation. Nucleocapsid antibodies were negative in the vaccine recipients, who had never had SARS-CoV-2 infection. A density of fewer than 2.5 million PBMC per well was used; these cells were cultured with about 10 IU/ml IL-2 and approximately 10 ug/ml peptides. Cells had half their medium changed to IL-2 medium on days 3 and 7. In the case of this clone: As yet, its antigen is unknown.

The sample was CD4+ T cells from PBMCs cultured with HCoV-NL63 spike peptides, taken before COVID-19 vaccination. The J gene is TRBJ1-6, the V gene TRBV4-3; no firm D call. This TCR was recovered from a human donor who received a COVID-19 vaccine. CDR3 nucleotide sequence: TGCGCCAGCAGCCAAGAAATGTATTCACCCCTCCACTTT. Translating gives CASSQEMYSPLHF.